This T cell receptor beta chain was identified during a study of blood T cell repertoires in COVID-19. Study-level background: PBMCs, B-cell-depleted T cells, or T cells were the source of the cDNA or gDNA that made up the material.

The CDR3 covers 13 residues. Germline V gives CDR1 MNHEY, CDR2 SMNVEV (reference sequence). V was pared by 8 bases and J by 6 bases, with 17 bases between. This clone was observed a handful of times. Ages ranged from roughly 18 to 100 years, with residence in fewer than 25 US areas. Generated by immunoSEQ multiplex PCR, the TCRdb table keeps only in-frame clones and is missing some. Of 200,000 to 250,000 clones detected, around 86% appear once; the ten largest clones hold 3% to 4%. The source is a woman in her forties with acute COVID-19. The chain employs TRBV27 and TRBJ2-7, with D possibly being TRBD1 (6 bases). Specimen: PBMCs or T cells enriched from blood (not recorded which). This CDR3 is CASYPYGGGEQYF. CDR3 nucleotides: TGTGCCAGCTACCCTTATGGGGGCGGCGAGCAGTACTTC.